These 11 T cell receptor beta chains originate from one sample sequenced in a study of blood T cell repertoires in COVID-19. Produced via immunoSEQ multiplex PCR; TCRdb's table is partial and in-frame only. The sample includes 200,000 to 250,000 clones, around 81% of them seen just once. Input material: peripheral blood. All receptors derive from a human donor in a cohort sampled during active COVID-19.

This chain connects TRBV18 to TRBJ1-3; the D is unclear. The CDR3 is 14 residues long. From germline, CDR1 is KGHSH and CDR2 LQKENI. V dropped 3 bases and J dropped 5 bases, with 11 bases sitting between them. CDR3 DNA: TGTGCCAGCTCACCCCCCGCGTATAGAAACACCATATATTTT. Translating gives CASSPPAYRNTIYF.

The rearrangement uses TRBV6-2 or TRBV6-3 and TRBJ2-3, with 11 bases aligning to TRBD2. Germline V gene sequence: CDR1 MNHEY, CDR2 SVGEGT. The CDR3 contains 17 residues. Trimming at V came to 2 bases and at J to 5 bases, leaving 9 bases not matched to a gene. This CDR3 reads CASSYGLAGGHGDTQYF. CDR3 nucleotides: TGTGCCAGCAGTTACGGGCTAGCGGGGGGCCATGGAGATACGCAGTATTTT.

This chain joins TRBV19 and TRBJ1-2; 7 bases match TRBD1. CDR3 size: 16 residues. V was pared by 5 bases and J by 3 bases, with 12 bases of the junction left unmatched. Germline V lookup: CDR1 LNHDA, CDR2 SQIVND (reference sequence). DNA for the CDR3: TGTGCCAGTAGTTCACGAGGACAGGCAGACCACTATGGCTACACCTTC. Amino acid sequence: CASSSRGQADHYGYTF.

As to this clone: Other nucleotide sequences from this sample produce the same CDR3. The chain links TRBV12-3 or TRBV12-4 to TRBJ1-5; D is undetermined. Trimming took off 5 bases at V and 4 bases at J, with 6 bases between the two ends. The CDR3 is 12 residues long. The CDR3, as DNA: TGTGCCAGCAGTCCGAGGAATCAGCCCCAGCATTTT. It codes for CASSPRNQPQHF.

The genes are TRBV27 and TRBJ2-2; a weak D match, TRBD1 (6 bases). Trimming left V 7 bases short and J 2 bases short, with 14 bases between. CDR1 is MNHEY, CDR2 SMNVEV, per germline (reference sequence). CDR3 length: 15 amino acids. The CDR3 here is CASTMDRINTGELFF. For the CDR3, the DNA is TGTGCCAGCACTATGGACAGAATTAACACCGGGGAGCTGTTTTTT.

The genes are TRBV2 and TRBJ1-1; no firm D call. V lost 6 bases to trimming and J lost 10 bases, with 12 bases between them. The CDR3 is 11 amino acids. The germline V gene encodes CDR1 SNHLY and CDR2 FYNNEI. The CDR3 sequence is CASSQTSGAFF. CDR3 DNA: TGTGCCAGCAGCCAAACGTCCGGAGCTTTCTTT. The variable domain in full, with the rest retrieved from reference TRBV2 and TRBJ1-1, is EPEVTQTPSHQVTQMGQEVILRCVPISNHLYFYWYRQILGQKVEFLVSFYNNEISEKSEIFDDQFSVERPDGSNFTLKIRSTKLEDSAMYFCASSQTSGAFFGQGTRLTVV.

V is TRBV20-1 and J is TRBJ2-4, with D perhaps TRBD2 (5 bases). CDR1 is DFQATT, CDR2 SNEGSKA, per germline (reference sequence). This CDR3 has 13 amino acids. V gave up 3 bases and J gave up 2 bases, with 8 bases separating them. The CDR3 DNA sequence: TGCAGTGCTAGTGGGAGAACCAAAAACATTCAGTACTTC. It specifies CSASGRTKNIQYF.

The chain uses TRBV6-6 and TRBJ1-1; D unclear. From germline, CDR1 is MNHNY and CDR2 SVGAGI (reference sequence). The CDR3 extends over 13 amino acids. V was trimmed by 2 bases and J by 5 bases, leaving 9 bases between them. The CDR3 coding sequence is TGTGCCAGCAGTTACGACGCAGGAACTGAAGCTTTCTTT. Its protein product is CASSYDAGTEAFF.

The rearrangement uses TRBV11-3 and TRBJ2-3, with D tentatively TRBD1 (5 bases). The V gene lost 1 base and the J gene lost 5 bases, with 10 bases spanning the gap. Germline values: CDR1 SGHNT, CDR2 YENEEA. There are 14 residues in the CDR3. Written as DNA, the CDR3 is TGTGCCAGCAGCTTAGGTGGGGCCGAAGATACGCAGTATTTT. Translating it yields CASSLGGAEDTQYF. The complete variable domain, with remaining parts taken from reference TRBV11-3 and TRBJ2-3, reads EAGVVQSPRYKIIEKKQPVAFWCNPISGHNTLYWYLQNLGQGPELLIRYENEEAVDDSQLPKDRFSAERLKGVDSTLKIQPAELGDSAVYLCASSLGGAEDTQYFGPGTRLTVL.

A note on this clone: One end of the junction does not line up with germline, which may come from a read error. Different DNA sequences within this sample yield the same CDR3. The chain carries TRBV2 and TRBJ1-2; 9 bases are a match to TRBD1. CDR3 length equals 14 residues. CDR1 is SNHLY, CDR2 FYNNEI, per germline. The CDR3 nucleotides read TGTGCCAGCAGTTCACAGGGGGCTATGTATGGCTACACCTTT. The encoded protein is CASSSQGAMYGYTF.

This clone was picked up a small number of times. The rearrangement joins TRBV3-1 (or the pseudogene TRBV3-2) to TRBJ2-7; D call uncertain. The germline gives CDR1 LGHDT, CDR2 YNNKEL (reference sequence). The CDR3 has 12 residues. The V end was cut by 0 bases, the J end by 6 bases, with 6 bases between. The CDR3 sequence is CASSQDGGEQYF. The DNA for the CDR3 is TGTGCCAGCAGCCAAGATGGCGGCGAGCAGTACTTC.